This T cell receptor (beta chain) emerged from a study of CD8 T cells in ankylosing spondylitis. CDR3 length: 17 amino acids. V lost 2 bases and J lost 0, with 13 bases in between. Germline loops: CDR1 SGHVS, CDR2 FQNEAQ. TCRdb re-analysed the 5' RACE reads in MiXCR, keeping a single row per CDR3 protein. Seen here are 300,000 to 400,000 distinct CDR3 sequences, 20% to 25% observed once, and the top ten hold less than 20%. This clonotype was counted a few times. The antigen is unknown. General observations from the study: Roughly 8 highly homologous variants formed a TCR beta motif that appeared characteristic of ankylosing spondylitis blood. With a CD8+ phenotype, disease-linked clones were relatively rare in peripheral blood. Reportedly, matched ankylosing spondylitis synovial fluid was significantly enriched for disease-linked clones.

This TCR was recovered from a male donor with ankylosing spondylitis. The chain links TRBV7-8 to TRBJ1-4; tentative D call: TRBD1 (5 bases). The source material was blood, either unsorted or a sorted T cell fraction (not recorded which). Here the CDR3 reads CASSLYGARTTNEKLFF. The CDR3 coding sequence is TGTGCCAGCAGCTTATACGGGGCTCGGACAACTAATGAAAAACTGTTTTTT.